This record looks at one TCR beta chain sequence and its context. Antigen specificity is unknown. This sample's TCRbeta library carried unique molecular identifier barcodes. TCRdb independently ran MiXCR on the PCR reads; one entry per CDR3 protein. Found here are about 540,000 distinct CDR3 sequences, over 25% of them singletons; the top ten hold under 45%. This record belongs to a study of T-cell reconstitution after alpha-beta-depleted transplantation in children. Overall study findings and caveats: Expanded clones from the graft, numbering several hundred, reportedly supplied alpha-beta T cells about two months after transplant. There were some patients whose high TCRbeta diversity at day 60 came from surviving recipient T cells and thymic progenitors. T-cell numbers and diversity, one year after transplant, stemmed largely from T cells that were newly produced.

V was trimmed by 4 bases and J by 3 bases, leaving 14 bases between them. From germline, CDR1 is SGHRS and CDR2 YFSETQ. The CDR3 is made up of 14 amino acids. Sample: PBMCs, taken before TCRalphabeta/CD19-depleted stem cell transplant. This TCR was sampled from a boy under two years old with Wiskott-Aldrich syndrome, due to receive a stem cell transplant. The gene calls are TRBV5-1 and TRBJ2-7; possible D gene TRBD1, 6 bases. CDR3 region: CASSPRQDSYEQYF. The CDR3, as DNA: TGCGCCAGCAGCCCCCGACAGGACAGCTACGAGCAGTACTTC.